These 25 T cell receptor beta chains share one sample of origin, sequenced in a study of blood T cells in healthy people across ages (dated by TCRdb to 2014 to 2015). The library was prepared using 5' RACE. Sequencing relied on an Illumina HiSeq 2500. A second PCR of roughly 7 to 11 cycles was performed with a sample-barcoded 5' primer and a J-beta primer mix. The public reads were reprocessed in TCRdb via fastp at Q25 and MiXCR, keeping in-frame beta chains. Rows with one shared CDR3 protein collapse into an entry with the most common genes and DNA. The sample data list about 1.1 million distinct CDR3 sequences, and 35% to 45% of these were observed just once. The ten top clones hold roughly 14% of the sample. The material sequenced was blood. The receptors were gathered from a man younger than 30 in good health.

Points on this clonotype: At one of its ends the junction is not consistent with the germline gene, which may arise from a read error. The gene calls are TRBV27 and TRBJ1-5; D is uncertain. The CDR3 consists of 13 residues. The germline V gene encodes CDR1 MNHEY and CDR2 SMNVEV (reference sequence). The CDR3 DNA sequence: TGTGCCAGCAGTTACTATAGCAATCAGCCCCAGCTTTTT. Its translation is CASSYYSNQPQLF.

This rearrangement joins TRBV4-1 to TRBJ1-1; no definite D call. V was pared by 5 bases and J by 0 bases, with 10 bases between. This CDR3 region has 14 residues. CDR1 is MGHRA and CDR2 is YSYEKL in the germline V gene. CDR3 bases: TGCGCCAGCAGCGTCGGACCGGTGAACACTGAAGCTTTCTTT. Amino acid sequence: CASSVGPVNTEAFF.

The chain recombines TRBV7-8 with TRBJ2-3, with 7 bases fitting TRBD1. Germline V gene data show CDR1 as SGHVS and CDR2 as FQNEAQ. The CDR3 extends over 15 amino acids. The V segment lost 3 bases and the J segment 4 bases; nucleotides outside the gene matches: 7. CDR3 protein: CASSFSRGTADTQYF. The CDR3 DNA reads as TGTGCCAGCAGCTTTTCCAGGGGGACCGCAGATACGCAGTATTTT.

This clonotype was counted only a few times. The chain recombines TRBV7-2 with TRBJ1-2; D possibly corresponds to TRBD1 (5 bases). The CDR3 covers 15 residues. CDR1 and CDR2 from the germline V gene are SGHTA and FQGNSA. V lost 0 bases and J 8 bases, leaving 16 bases between the germline ends. CDR3 amino acids: CASSLARGGSLGYTF. CDR3 bases: TGTGCCAGCAGCTTAGCGCGGGGGGGTAGTTTGGGCTACACCTTC.

V gene TRBV7-9 combines with J gene TRBJ1-1, with D maybe TRBD1 (5 bases). The CDR3 sequence is 17 residues long. The germline CDR1 and CDR2 sequences are SEHNR and FQNEAQ (reference sequence). The V gene lost 5 bases and the J gene lost 0 bases, with 19 bases spanning the gap. The chain's CDR3 is CASSVPRRGPLNTEAFF. In DNA, the CDR3 is TGTGCCAGCAGCGTCCCTCGGAGGGGACCCTTGAACACTGAAGCTTTCTTT.

CDR3 region: CASTPSFTSGGHSPDTQYF. The DNA of the CDR3 is TGTGCCAGCACCCCCTCCTTCACTAGCGGGGGCCATTCACCAGATACGCAGTATTTT. The chain employs TRBV7-2 and TRBJ2-3, with 11 bases lining up with TRBD2. Germline CDR1 is SGHTA and CDR2 is FQGNSA. V was pared by 7 bases and J by 4 bases, with 19 bases of the junction left unmatched. This CDR3 spans 19 amino acids.

About this clonotype itself: A much bigger clone sits one base away, suggesting this may be a read error. The V call is TRBV5-1, the J call TRBJ1-2; tentative D call: TRBD1 (6 bases). Germline V gene sequence: CDR1 SGHRS, CDR2 YFSETQ. CDR3 size: 14 residues. The CDR3 DNA reads TGCACCAGCAGCCCCGACAGGATCAACTATGGCTACACCTTC. Amino acid sequence: CTSSPDRINYGYTF.

This clonotype was seen a handful of times. V gene TRBV7-2 combines with J gene TRBJ2-3; 9 positions match TRBD2. CDR1 is SGHTA and CDR2 is FQGNSA in the germline V gene. The junction had 5 bases not matched to a gene; V was cut back by 2 bases and J by 2 bases. There are 16 residues in the CDR3. Here the CDR3 reads CASSLRRGGLTDTQYF. CDR3 nucleotides: TGTGCCAGCAGCTTACGGCGGGGGGGCCTCACAGATACGCAGTATTTT. The full variable domain, completed using reference TRBV7-2 and TRBJ2-3, is GAGVSQSPSNKVTEKGKDVELRCDPISGHTALYWYRQSLGQGLEFLIYFQGNSAPDKSGLPSDRFSAERTGGSVSTLTIQRTQQEDSAVYLCASSLRRGGLTDTQYFGPGTRLTVL.

The chain links TRBV9 to TRBJ2-7; 7 bases match TRBD2. CDR3 length: 14 amino acids. Germline-derived CDR1 and CDR2 are SGDLS and YYNGEE. V was pared by 1 base and J by 4 bases, with 5 bases of the junction left unmatched. Written as DNA, the CDR3 is TGTGCCAGCAGCGTAAGCGGGATGAAATACGAGCAGTACTTC. Protein sequence: CASSVSGMKYEQYF. Variable domain in full (rest from reference TRBV9 and TRBJ2-7): DSGVTQTPKHLITATGQRVTLRCSPRSGDLSVYWYQQSLDQGLQFLIQYYNGEERAKGNILERFSAQQFPDLHSELNLSSLELGDSALYFCASSVSGMKYEQYFGPGTRLTVT.

This rearrangement joins TRBV12-3 or TRBV12-4 to TRBJ2-1; TRBD1 matches 7 bases. J lost 10 bases, V lost 6 bases, and 15 bases had no gene match. This CDR3 is 15 amino acids long. CDR3 loop: CASSHGGYRGYEQFF. As DNA, the CDR3 is TGTGCCAGCAGCCACGGCGGGTACAGGGGATACGAGCAGTTCTTC.

This clonotype has more than one count but fewer than ten. This chain uses TRBV4-3 with TRBJ2-1; D gene ambiguous. The germline V gene encodes CDR1 LGHNA and CDR2 YSLEER. The V and J ends lost 1 base and 6 bases respectively, with 22 bases between them. The CDR3 is made up of 18 amino acids. CDR3 in DNA: TGCGCCAGCAGCCAAGTAAGCTTTGGCAGCTTATACCGCAATGAGCAGTTCTTC. Residues: CASSQVSFGSLYRNEQFF.

The chain is built from TRBV7-2 and TRBJ2-1, with TRBD1 matching 10 bases. The CDR3 spans 13 residues. Germline CDR1 reads SGHTA; CDR2 reads FQGNSA. Trimming at V came to 5 bases and at J to 14 bases, leaving 9 bases not matched to a gene. CDR3 amino acids: CASSRTGTGEKFF. CDR3 sequence (DNA): TGTGCCAGCAGCCGAACCGGGACAGGGGAAAAGTTCTTC.

The table lists this clonotype with many counts. The genes are TRBV4-3 and TRBJ1-1; D might be TRBD1 (6 bases). Between the trimmed V and J ends, which lost 2 bases and 5 bases, there was a span of 15 bases. The CDR3 is 15 residues long. Germline V gene data show CDR1 as LGHNA and CDR2 as YSLEER. Written as DNA, the CDR3 is TGCGCCAGCAGCCAATCCCAGGGGAGACGAACTGAAGCTTTCTTT. Translated: CASSQSQGRRTEAFF.

Concerning this clonotype itself: Given a much more abundant clone one base away, this may be a read error. The genes are TRBV29-1 and TRBJ2-1, with 7 positions matching TRBD2. The CDR3 sequence is 17 residues long. Germline CDR1 is SQVTM and CDR2 is ANQGSEA. V lost 4 bases, J lost 4 bases, and 16 bases stayed unmatched. For the CDR3, the DNA is TGCAGCGTTGGCCCAGCGGGGTTCCCCGGCACTTACAATGAGCAGTTCTTC. Protein product: CSVGPAGFPGTYNEQFF.

The chain recombines TRBV5-1 with TRBJ2-1; no definite D call. Germline CDR1 and CDR2: SGHRS and YFSETQ. This CDR3 is 13 amino acids long. Deletions cut 0 bases from V and 11 bases from J, with 12 bases between. Written as DNA, the CDR3 is TGCGCCAGCAGCTTGGAGCCCGGCTGGAAGCAGTTCTTC. The encoded protein is CASSLEPGWKQFF.

Worth noting for this clonotype: One end of the junction does not line up with germline, which may come from a read error. J is TRBJ1-1 and V is TRBV4-3, with 9 bases matching TRBD1. The length of the CDR3 is 17 residues. Germline V lookup: CDR1 LGHNA, CDR2 YSLEER. CDR3 DNA sequence: TGCGCCAGCGGCCAGACGACAGGGGGGAGGGACCCCACTGAAGCTTTCTTT. Its translation is CASGQTTGGRDPTEAFF.

The chain recombines TRBV6-2 or TRBV6-3 with TRBJ2-2; perhaps TRBD2 as D (6 bases). Germline V CDR1 and CDR2: MNHEY, SVGEGT. V lost 11 bases and J 3 bases, leaving 10 bases between the germline ends. The CDR3 covers 12 residues. CDR3 DNA sequence: TGTGCCGCGAAGCGGGACACCGGGGAGCTGTTTTTT. Translated, it gives CAAKRDTGELFF.

In its sample, this clonotype was seen a few times. The genes are TRBV20-1 and TRBJ2-1; the D gene could be TRBD1 or TRBD2 (5 bases each). Germline CDR1 and CDR2: DFQATT and SNEGSKA (reference sequence). The V and J ends lost 5 bases and 9 bases respectively, with 17 bases between them. The CDR3 is 13 amino acids. CDR3 loop: CSARGVAIGEQFF. The CDR3 coding sequence is TGCAGTGCTCGAGGGGTAGCGATCGGTGAGCAGTTCTTC.

A few counts support this clonotype. This chain links TRBV27 with TRBJ2-5; D is unclear. V lost 2 bases to trimming and J lost 12 bases, with 16 bases between them. The CDR3 covers 13 residues. Germline V gene sequence: CDR1 MNHEY, CDR2 SMNVEV (reference sequence). The chain's CDR3 is CASSLPDFSPEYF. The CDR3 DNA reads as TGTGCCAGCAGTTTACCCGACTTCTCCCCAGAGTACTTC.

Only a few counts were recorded for this clonotype. For the CDR3, the DNA is TGTGCCAGCAGCCCAATTGGAAACACTGAAGCTTTCTTT. This codes for CASSPIGNTEAFF. The chain combines TRBV7-9 with TRBJ1-1; no clear D gene. The germline V gene has CDR1 SEHNR and CDR2 FQNEAQ (reference sequence). Between the trimmed V and J ends, which lost 5 bases and 2 bases, there was a span of 9 bases. This CDR3 has 13 residues. Drawing the rest from reference TRBV7-9 and TRBJ1-1, the complete variable domain is DTGVSQNPRHKITKRGQNVTFRCDPISEHNRLYWYRQTLGQGPEFLTYFQNEAQLEKSRLLSDRFSAERPKGSFSTLEIQRTEQGDSAMYLCASSPIGNTEAFFGQGTRLTVV.

The J gene is TRBJ2-1, the V gene TRBV20-1; D gene unclear. The CDR3 totals 14 residues. The germline gives CDR1 DFQATT, CDR2 SNEGSKA (reference sequence). The V gene lost 0 bases and the J gene lost 6 bases, with 12 bases spanning the gap. The CDR3 loop is CSARDDDKGNEQFF. The CDR3 nucleotides read TGCAGTGCTAGAGATGATGACAAAGGCAATGAGCAGTTCTTC.

The sample holds one count of this clonotype. The V and J genes are TRBV20-1 and TRBJ2-3; 7 nucleotides line up with TRBD2. The germline gives CDR1 DFQATT, CDR2 SNEGSKA (reference sequence). The V and J ends lost 4 bases and 4 bases, in that order; junction bases with no gene match: 14. The CDR3 has 16 residues. The CDR3 region is CSATTPSAGDADTQYF. CDR3 nucleotides: TGCAGTGCTACCACCCCAAGCGCGGGGGACGCAGATACGCAGTATTTT.

The gene calls are TRBV20-1 and TRBJ1-1; no definite D call. This CDR3 comprises 12 residues. The germline V and J ends were trimmed by 6 bases and 1 base, with 9 bases remaining between them. CDR1 and CDR2 (germline): DFQATT, SNEGSKA (reference sequence). The CDR3 protein is CSASQTNTEAFF. The CDR3 coding sequence is TGCAGTGCCAGCCAGACGAACACTGAAGCTTTCTTT.

The V gene is TRBV20-1, the J gene TRBJ2-7; possible D gene TRBD1, 5 bases. V shed 0 bases and J shed 0 bases, with 6 bases lying between them. CDR1 and CDR2 (germline): DFQATT, SNEGSKA (reference sequence). This CDR3 region has 13 residues. This CDR3 is CSARDQGSYEQYF. Here the CDR3 DNA reads TGCAGTGCTAGAGATCAGGGCTCCTACGAGCAGTACTTC.

This clonotype was recorded a few times. This rearrangement joins TRBV20-1 to TRBJ1-2; D perhaps matches TRBD1 (5 bases). Germline lookup yields CDR1 DFQATT and CDR2 SNEGSKA (reference sequence). This CDR3 has 13 residues. V shed 6 bases and J shed 2 bases, with 13 bases lying between them. CDR3 in DNA: TGCAGTGCGGGAACCAGACAGAACTATGGCTACACCTTC. Its translation: CSAGTRQNYGYTF.